A single sample is the source of the 24 T cell receptor beta chains below, sequenced in a study of molecular identifiers for immune sequencing clone quantification. From the PCR reads, TCRdb called clonotypes with MiXCR, one entry per CDR3 protein. In the table there are approximately 500,000 distinct CDR3 sequences, 20% to 25% of which are singletons. The sample taken for sequencing was naive CD8+ T cells from blood, with Jurkat cell RNA spiked in. The subset was: FACS-sorted CD8+CD4-CCR7+CD45RA+ naive T cells. These receptors all stem from a human donor in good health. Some libraries in this study had Jurkat cell RNA spiked in.

The chain's CDR3 is CASSWTGGNGYTF. In DNA form, the CDR3 reads TGTGCCAGCAGCTGGACAGGGGGGAACGGCTACACCTTC. V and J are TRBV7-9 and TRBJ1-2; 10 positions match TRBD1. The trim removed 4 bases at V and 8 bases at J, leaving 4 bases unmatched. The germline V gene encodes CDR1 SEHNR and CDR2 FQNEAQ (reference sequence). The CDR3 runs 13 residues.

The genes are TRBV19 and TRBJ1-5; D unresolved. The CDR3 contains 15 residues. V was clipped by 3 bases and J by 0 bases, with 9 bases between them. Germline V gene lookup returns CDR1 LNHDA and CDR2 SQIVND (reference sequence). The CDR3 nucleotides are TGTGCCAGTAGTATGGTAGGGAGTAGCAATCAGCCCCAGCATTTT. As protein: CASSMVGSSNQPQHF.

This clonotype was recorded many times. This sequence joins TRBV29-1 and TRBJ2-5; no clear D gene. CDR3 length equals 13 residues. Trimming pared 6 bases from V and 1 base from J, leaving 12 bases between. Germline assignment: CDR1 SQVTM and CDR2 ANQGSEA. In DNA form, the CDR3 reads TGCAGCGTCCGTGATTGGACCCAAGAGACCCAGTACTTC. Amino acids: CSVRDWTQETQYF.

This clonotype was observed at least ten times. CDR3 nucleotide sequence: TGCAGCGTTGAATGGGGGGGGTCGGACGAGCAGTACTTC. Protein product: CSVEWGGSDEQYF. The chain has TRBV29-1 and TRBJ2-7; 7 positions match TRBD2. V was pared by 2 bases and J by 5 bases, with 6 bases of the junction left unmatched. CDR1 SQVTM and CDR2 ANQGSEA come from the germline V gene. This CDR3 is 13 amino acids long.

This clonotype has at least ten counts. CDR3 residues: CASSYSPGTVDIQYF. The CDR3, as DNA: TGTGCCAGCAGTTACTCCCCGGGGACTGTCGACATTCAGTACTTC. V usage is TRBV6-6 and J usage is TRBJ2-4, with D tentatively TRBD2 (6 bases). The CDR3 contains 15 residues. Germline V gives CDR1 MNHNY, CDR2 SVGAGI (reference sequence). The V end lost 0 bases, the J end lost 8 bases, and 14 bases lay between the germline ends.

This clonotype was found a few times. This chain links TRBV4-1 with TRBJ2-1, with 11 positions matching TRBD1. CDR1 is MGHRA and CDR2 is YSYEKL in the germline V gene. V was clipped by 0 bases and J by 8 bases; unmatched bases: 6. CDR3 length: 16 residues. CDR3 bases: TGCGCCAGCAGCCAAGATAGGACAGGGGGCTCGGATGAGCAGTTCTTC. Translated: CASSQDRTGGSDEQFF.

In this sample, this clonotype turned up many times. The rearrangement joins TRBV5-1 to TRBJ1-5; the match to TRBD1 covers 9 bases. V lost 0 bases and J lost 2; bases outside the gene matches: 3. This CDR3 has 16 amino acids. CDR1 is SGHRS and CDR2 is YFSETQ in the germline V gene. CDR3 amino acids: CASSLGDREGNQPQHF. DNA of the CDR3: TGCGCCAGCAGCTTGGGGGACAGGGAAGGCAATCAGCCCCAGCATTTT.

V is TRBV11-2 and J is TRBJ2-1, with D perhaps matching TRBD2 (6 bases). CDR1 SGHAT and CDR2 FQNNGV come from the germline V gene. Trimming cost V 0 bases and J 4 bases, with 13 bases left between them. The CDR3 is made up of 16 amino acids. The CDR3 bases are TGTGCCAGCAGCTTAGATGCGGGGATAACTTACAATGAGCAGTTCTTC. This codes for CASSLDAGITYNEQFF.

This clonotype has more than one count but fewer than ten. V gene TRBV19 combines with J gene TRBJ1-2, with D hard to call. Germline CDR1 reads LNHDA; CDR2 reads SQIVND (reference sequence). The CDR3 has 13 residues. The ends were cut back, 11 bases at V and 4 bases at J, with 17 bases in the middle. The CDR3 spells CAPPPRGSYGYTF. As DNA, the CDR3 is TGTGCCCCCCCCCCCCGCGGTAGCTATGGCTACACCTTC.

This clonotype showed up many times. This chain joins TRBV29-1 and TRBJ1-1; 9 bases line up with TRBD1. This CDR3 contains 13 residues. Germline V gene data show CDR1 as SQVTM and CDR2 as ANQGSEA. Losses at the gene ends were 0 bases for V and 7 bases for J; bases not matched to a gene: 3. CDR3 in DNA: TGCAGCGTTGAAGAAAACAGGGGGCGTGAAGCTTTCTTT. Its protein is CSVEENRGREAFF.

The chain links TRBV5-1 to TRBJ2-1; D unresolved. This CDR3 is built from 12 residues. Trimming took off 8 bases at V and 8 bases at J, with 14 bases between the two ends. Germline lookup yields CDR1 SGHRS and CDR2 YFSETQ. For the CDR3, the DNA is TGCGCCAGTTACTCCCAGAAGTATGAGCAGTTCTTC. It codes for CASYSQKYEQFF.

The sample holds many counts of this clonotype. The chain has TRBV2 and TRBJ2-6, with D possibly TRBD2 on 5 matching bases. Trimming stripped 6 bases from V and 0 bases from J, with 24 bases between. The CDR3 loop spans 20 amino acids. Germline CDR1 SNHLY, CDR2 FYNNEI. The CDR3 protein is CASRGPREPPNNSGANVLTF. The CDR3 DNA reads as TGTGCCAGCAGAGGGCCCCGGGAACCTCCAAACAACTCTGGGGCCAACGTCCTGACTTTC.

Ten or more counts support this clonotype. The rearrangement joins TRBV27 to TRBJ1-5; D not resolved. This CDR3 has 13 residues. CDR1 and CDR2 from the germline V gene are MNHEY and SMNVEV (reference sequence). With 0 bases removed from V and 4 bases from J, the gap between germline ends came to 4 bases. The CDR3 loop is CASSLSRNQPQHF. DNA for the CDR3: TGTGCCAGCAGTTTATCTAGAAATCAGCCCCAGCATTTT.

The chain has TRBV19 and TRBJ2-7; D not certain. V lost 3 bases to trimming and J lost 3 bases, with 15 bases between them. Per germline, CDR1 LNHDA and CDR2 SQIVND (reference sequence). The CDR3 covers 15 residues. The CDR3 protein is CASSIYWHISYEQYF. CDR3 DNA sequence: TGTGCCAGTAGTATCTACTGGCACATCAGCTACGAGCAGTACTTC.

This chain links TRBV19 with TRBJ2-5; 10 nucleotides line up with TRBD2. This CDR3 has 15 residues. Germline V lookup: CDR1 LNHDA, CDR2 SQIVND (reference sequence). The trim removed 3 bases at V and 6 bases at J, leaving 7 bases unmatched. The CDR3 protein is CASSITSGGGQTQYF. In DNA form, the CDR3 reads TGTGCCAGTAGTATTACCAGCGGGGGGGGCCAGACCCAGTACTTC.

This clonotype was counted between two and nine times. The chain links TRBV12-3 or TRBV12-4 to TRBJ2-3; a weak D match, TRBD1 (5 bases). This CDR3 spans 15 amino acids. Trimming pared 3 bases from V and 2 bases from J, leaving 12 bases between. The chain's CDR3 is CASSFGAMNTDTQYF. DNA of the CDR3: TGTGCCAGCAGTTTTGGGGCCATGAACACAGATACGCAGTATTTT.

This rearrangement joins TRBV30 to TRBJ2-1, with D maybe TRBD1 (6 bases). The ends were cut back, 3 bases at V and 8 bases at J, with 20 bases in the middle. CDR1 and CDR2 from the germline V gene are GTSNPN and SVGIG (reference sequence). The CDR3 sequence is 15 residues long. The DNA for the CDR3 is TGTGCCTGGAGAAATGGGGACACACCGTACGATGAGCAGTTCTTC. Residues: CAWRNGDTPYDEQFF.

This chain joins TRBV27 and TRBJ2-3; D might be TRBD1 or TRBD2, each matching 5 bases. V gave up 4 bases and J gave up 7 bases, with 30 bases separating them. CDR1 is MNHEY and CDR2 is SMNVEV in the germline V gene (reference sequence). CDR3 length: 19 amino acids. The CDR3 DNA sequence: TGTGCCAGCAGTTCAACCCCCTCGAAGAGGGGATGGTCCCGACATACGCAGTATTTT. This codes for CASSSTPSKRGWSRHTQYF.

This clonotype was observed many times. The rearrangement joins TRBV10-2 to TRBJ1-6; perhaps TRBD1 as D (6 bases). With 11 bases removed from V and 10 bases from J, the gap between germline ends came to 18 bases. There are 13 residues in the CDR3. CDR1 WSHSY and CDR2 SAAADI come from the germline V gene. The CDR3 nucleotides read TGCGCCGCACGAGGGGGAAGTGGGTCACCCCTCCACTTT. It codes for CAARGGSGSPLHF.

This clonotype came up many times. The chain carries TRBV12-3 or TRBV12-4 and TRBJ2-3; no reliable D call. With 6 bases removed from V and 5 bases from J, the gap between germline ends came to 9 bases. CDR3 length: 12 amino acids. The CDR3 here is CASSQMGDTQYF. The CDR3 nucleotides are TGTGCCAGCAGCCAGATGGGAGATACGCAGTATTTT.

This clonotype was detected many times. The chain has TRBV29-1 and TRBJ2-1, with a weak D call TRBD2 (5 bases). V lost 7 bases to trimming and J lost 13 bases, with 14 bases between them. CDR3 size: 10 residues. Germline V gene sequence: CDR1 SQVTM, CDR2 ANQGSEA. CDR3 coding DNA: TGCAGCGCCCGTGGAGGTGCTCAGTTCTTC. The encoded protein is CSARGGAQFF.

Points on this clonotype: This could be a read error, since a much larger clone is one nucleotide away. V gene TRBV27 combines with J gene TRBJ2-7, with D possibly matching TRBD1 (6 bases). The CDR3 is 14 residues long. Germline loops: CDR1 MNHEY, CDR2 SMNVEV (reference sequence). CDR3 DNA: TGTGCCAGCAGTGCCCGGGACAACTCCTACGGGCAGTACTTC. Its protein is CASSARDNSYGQYF.

This clonotype was seen a handful of times. The chain has TRBV27 and TRBJ2-3, with 12 bases that match TRBD2. Germline CDR1 MNHEY, CDR2 SMNVEV (reference sequence). This CDR3 is 16 amino acids long. The ends lost 3 bases at V and 4 bases at J; junction bases unmatched: 5. The CDR3 region has the DNA TGTGCCAGCAGTTTGCTAGCGGGGGGGCTTTCAGATACGCAGTATTTT. Its translation is CASSLLAGGLSDTQYF.

Many counts were recorded for this clonotype. The chain uses TRBV20-1 and TRBJ1-1; no firm D call. The germline gives CDR1 DFQATT, CDR2 SNEGSKA (reference sequence). There are 14 residues in the CDR3. Trimming took off 3 bases at V and 1 base at J, with 12 bases between the two ends. CDR3 region: CSASSMAANTEAFF. The CDR3 bases are TGCAGTGCTAGCTCCATGGCAGCGAACACTGAAGCTTTCTTT.